Listed below are T cell receptor beta chains from one sample, sequenced in a study of radiotherapy plus CTLA-4 blockade in lung cancer. TCRdb's table, derived via immunoSEQ multiplex PCR, lists solely in-frame clones and lacks some. The data hold 77,000 or so clones, with 70% to 85% observed a single time. Sequenced material: peripheral blood, taken from a patient treated with radiotherapy plus ipilimumab. The receptors shown here come from a human donor with non-small cell lung cancer whose response to radiotherapy plus ipilimumab could not be evaluated. The CDR3 runs from the conserved cysteine through the conserved F or W. A D gene is named only where the DNA matches it firmly. Clone size is shown for a subset of rows, as once, few, many or a class of expanded clone.

j_call: TRBJ1-1; clone_size: .; d_call: TRBD1; v_call: TRBV7-3; cdr3_nt: TGTGCCAGCAGCCCACGGACAGGGGGCCCGAACACTGAAGCTTTCTTT; cdr3_aa: CASSPRTGGPNTEAFF
j_call: TRBJ2-5; clone_size: .; d_call: TRBD1; v_call: TRBV19; cdr3_nt: TGTGCCACCCTATCACAGGGGGAGACCCAGTACTTC; cdr3_aa: CATLSQGETQYF
j_call: TRBJ2-1; clone_size: .; d_call: .; v_call: TRBV4-3; cdr3_nt: TGCGCCAGCAGCCGCGCAGGTCGCAATGAGCAGTTCTTC; cdr3_aa: CASSRAGRNEQFF
j_call: TRBJ1-2; clone_size: .; d_call: TRBD1; v_call: TRBV7-8; cdr3_nt: TGTGCCAGCAGCCCCGATTATGGGAAGGGGGCCTATGGCTACACCTTC; cdr3_aa: CASSPDYGKGAYGYTF
j_call: TRBJ1-4; clone_size: medium-sized; d_call: .; v_call: TRBV18; cdr3_nt: TGTGCCAACTCGGAACAGGGCACAACTAATGAAAAACTGTTTTTT; cdr3_aa: CANSEQGTTNEKLFF
j_call: TRBJ2-3; clone_size: .; d_call: TRBD1; v_call: TRBV19; cdr3_nt: TGTGCCAGTAGTATCAACCCAGGGGGTTACACAGATACGCAGTATTTT; cdr3_aa: CASSINPGGYTDTQYF
j_call: TRBJ2-7; clone_size: .; d_call: TRBD2; v_call: TRBV10-2; cdr3_nt: TGCGCCAGCAGAACCCTAGCGGGGGGGGGCGAGCAGTACTTC; cdr3_aa: CASRTLAGGGEQYF
j_call: TRBJ2-2; clone_size: .; d_call: .; v_call: TRBV4-2; cdr3_nt: TGTGCCAGCAGCCAAGTAGCGAACTCCGGGGAGCTGTTTTTT; cdr3_aa: CASSQVANSGELFF
j_call: TRBJ1-5; clone_size: .; d_call: TRBD1; v_call: TRBV6-5; cdr3_nt: TGTGCCAGCAGTATGACAGGGGGCGGGCAGCCCCAGCATTTT; cdr3_aa: CASSMTGGGQPQHF
j_call: TRBJ2-1; clone_size: .; d_call: .; v_call: TRBV28; cdr3_nt: TGTGCCAGCAGCCGGGGGACCCAAAGTCGGACGTTCAATGAGCAGTTCTTC; cdr3_aa: CASSRGTQSRTFNEQFF
j_call: TRBJ1-2; clone_size: .; d_call: .; v_call: TRBV28; cdr3_nt: TGTGCCAGGAGCGCTAACTATGGCTACACCTTC; cdr3_aa: CARSANYGYTF
j_call: TRBJ1-5; clone_size: many; d_call: .; v_call: TRBV5-1; cdr3_nt: TGCGCCAGCAGCTTGGACTTTCATCAGCCCCAGCATTTT; cdr3_aa: CASSLDFHQPQHF
j_call: TRBJ2-7; clone_size: .; d_call: TRBD1; v_call: TRBV29-1; cdr3_nt: TGCAGCGTTGAAGGGGGGGACAGGGGAACCTACGAGCAGTACTTC; cdr3_aa: CSVEGGDRGTYEQYF
j_call: TRBJ1-5; clone_size: few; d_call: .; v_call: TRBV7-3; cdr3_nt: TGCGCCAGCAGCCAGGGATATAGCAATCAGCCCCAGCATTTT; cdr3_aa: CASSQGYSNQPQHF
j_call: TRBJ2-3; clone_size: .; d_call: .; v_call: TRBV7-7; cdr3_nt: TGTGCCAGCAGCTTAGCTAGTTCAGATACGCAGTATTTT; cdr3_aa: CASSLASSDTQYF
j_call: TRBJ2-3; clone_size: .; d_call: TRBD2; v_call: TRBV27; cdr3_nt: TGTGCCAGCAGTATTCCGGGACTAGCCAACCTGGGAGATACGCAGTATTTT; cdr3_aa: CASSIPGLANLGDTQYF
j_call: TRBJ1-3; clone_size: .; d_call: .; v_call: TRBV28; cdr3_nt: TGTGCCAGCAGTTCTAGCCGCTCTGGAAACACCATATATTTT; cdr3_aa: CASSSSRSGNTIYF
j_call: TRBJ2-3; clone_size: few; d_call: TRBD2; v_call: TRBV5-1; cdr3_nt: TGCGCCAGCAGCTCTCTAGCGGGAGCCACAGATACGCAGTATTTT; cdr3_aa: CASSSLAGATDTQYF
j_call: TRBJ2-7; clone_size: .; d_call: .; v_call: TRBV6-1; cdr3_nt: TGTGCCAGTTGGGGCAGGAAAACCACCTACGAGCAGTACTTC; cdr3_aa: CASWGRKTTYEQYF
j_call: TRBJ2-7; clone_size: .; d_call: .; v_call: TRBV7-9; cdr3_nt: TGTGCCTGTGGTCTGACCGGAGGGGACGAGCAGTACTTC; cdr3_aa: CACGLTGGDEQYF
j_call: TRBJ2-3; clone_size: few; d_call: TRBD2; v_call: TRBV28; cdr3_nt: TGTGCCAGCAGGGCCGCGGGGGGGAGCACAGATACGCAGTATTTT; cdr3_aa: CASRAAGGSTDTQYF
j_call: TRBJ1-2; clone_size: .; d_call: .; v_call: TRBV4-1; cdr3_nt: TGCGCCAGCAGCCAAGATTATGAGGGAACCGATGGCTACACCTTC; cdr3_aa: CASSQDYEGTDGYTF
j_call: TRBJ2-3; clone_size: .; d_call: .; v_call: TRBV7-6; cdr3_nt: TGTGCCAGCAGCTTAGACCGGGAGAGCACAGATACGCAGTATTTT; cdr3_aa: CASSLDRESTDTQYF
j_call: TRBJ2-4; clone_size: .; d_call: .; v_call: TRBV5-1; cdr3_nt: TGCGCCAGCAGCTTGGCTTGGCCCTCGTTAGCCAAAAACATTCAGTACTTC; cdr3_aa: CASSLAWPSLAKNIQYF